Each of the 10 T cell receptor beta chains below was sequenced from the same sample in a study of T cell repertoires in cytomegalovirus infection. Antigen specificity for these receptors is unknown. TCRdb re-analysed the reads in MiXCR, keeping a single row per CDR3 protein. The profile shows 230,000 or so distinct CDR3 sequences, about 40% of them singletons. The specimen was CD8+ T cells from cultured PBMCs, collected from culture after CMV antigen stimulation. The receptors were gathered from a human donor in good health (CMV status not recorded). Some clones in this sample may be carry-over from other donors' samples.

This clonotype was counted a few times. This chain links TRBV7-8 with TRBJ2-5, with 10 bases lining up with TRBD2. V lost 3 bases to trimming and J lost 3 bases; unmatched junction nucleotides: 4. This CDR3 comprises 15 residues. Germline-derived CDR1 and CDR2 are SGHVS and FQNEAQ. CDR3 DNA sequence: TGTGCCAGCAGCTTGGGACTAGCGACGGAAGAGACCCAGTACTTC. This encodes CASSLGLATEETQYF.

The CDR3 bases are TGTGCCAGCAGCTTGGCGGTGTGTAACGAGCAGTACTTC. It translates to CASSLAVCNEQYF. The chain is built from TRBV7-2 and TRBJ2-7; no clear D. The germline V and J ends were trimmed by 3 bases and 5 bases, with 11 bases remaining between them. The CDR3 is made up of 13 amino acids. Germline CDR1 SGHTA, CDR2 FQGNSA.

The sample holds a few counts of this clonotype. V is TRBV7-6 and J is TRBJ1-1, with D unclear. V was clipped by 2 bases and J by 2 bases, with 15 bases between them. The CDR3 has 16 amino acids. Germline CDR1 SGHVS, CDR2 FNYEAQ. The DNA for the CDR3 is TGTGCCAGCAGCTTACCCCCCGGCAGCACCAACACTGAAGCTTTCTTT. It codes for CASSLPPGSTNTEAFF.

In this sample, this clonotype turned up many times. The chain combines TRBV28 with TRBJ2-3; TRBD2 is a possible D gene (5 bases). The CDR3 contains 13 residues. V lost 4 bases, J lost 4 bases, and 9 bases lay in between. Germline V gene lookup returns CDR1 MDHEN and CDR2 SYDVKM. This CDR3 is CASSWPGSDTQYF. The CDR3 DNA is TGTGCCAGCAGTTGGCCGGGGTCAGATACGCAGTATTTT.

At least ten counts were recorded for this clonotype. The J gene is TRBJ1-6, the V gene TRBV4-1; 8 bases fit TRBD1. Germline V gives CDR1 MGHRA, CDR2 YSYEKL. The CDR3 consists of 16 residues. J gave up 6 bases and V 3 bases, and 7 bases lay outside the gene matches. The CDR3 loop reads CASSHGQGMGNSPLHF. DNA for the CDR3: TGCGCCAGCAGCCACGGACAGGGTATGGGTAATTCACCCCTCCACTTT.

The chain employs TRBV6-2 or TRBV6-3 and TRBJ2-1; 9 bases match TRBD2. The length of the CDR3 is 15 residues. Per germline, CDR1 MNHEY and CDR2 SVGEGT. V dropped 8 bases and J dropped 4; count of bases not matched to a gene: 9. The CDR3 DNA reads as TGTGCCAGCCTTGTTAGCGGGAGTTATTACAATGAGCAGTTCTTC. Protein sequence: CASLVSGSYYNEQFF.

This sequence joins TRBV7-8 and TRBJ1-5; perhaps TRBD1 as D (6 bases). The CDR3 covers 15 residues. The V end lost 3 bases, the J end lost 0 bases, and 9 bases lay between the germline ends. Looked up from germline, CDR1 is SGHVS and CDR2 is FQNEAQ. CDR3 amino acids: CASSLQGYSNQPQHF. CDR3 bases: TGTGCCAGCAGCTTGCAGGGGTATAGCAATCAGCCCCAGCATTTT.

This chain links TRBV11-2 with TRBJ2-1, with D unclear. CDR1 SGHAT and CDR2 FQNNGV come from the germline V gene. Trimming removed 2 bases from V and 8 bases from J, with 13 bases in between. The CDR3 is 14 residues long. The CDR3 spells CASSLTPLRHEQFF. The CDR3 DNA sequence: TGTGCCAGCAGCTTAACTCCACTCAGGCATGAGCAGTTCTTC.

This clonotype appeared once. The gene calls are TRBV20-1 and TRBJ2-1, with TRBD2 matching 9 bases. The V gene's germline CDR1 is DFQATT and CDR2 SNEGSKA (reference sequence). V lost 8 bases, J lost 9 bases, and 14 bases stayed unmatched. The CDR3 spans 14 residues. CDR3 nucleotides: TGCAGTACTCCCGGGGTAGCGGGAGCGGGTGAGCAGTTCTTC. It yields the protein CSTPGVAGAGEQFF.

The CDR3 region has the DNA TGTGCCAGCAGTTTTGAGAACACTGAAGCTTTCTTT. It codes for CASSFENTEAFF. This sequence joins TRBV12-3 or TRBV12-4 and TRBJ1-1; unclear D gene. V was pared by 3 bases and J by 1 base, with 3 bases between. The CDR3 runs 12 residues.